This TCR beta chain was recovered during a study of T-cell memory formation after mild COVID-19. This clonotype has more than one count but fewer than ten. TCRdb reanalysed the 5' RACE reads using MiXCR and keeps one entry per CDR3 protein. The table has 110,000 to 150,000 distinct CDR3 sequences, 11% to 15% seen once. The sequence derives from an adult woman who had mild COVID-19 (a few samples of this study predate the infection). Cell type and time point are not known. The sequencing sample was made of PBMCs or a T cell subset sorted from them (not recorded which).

The CDR3 DNA follows: TGTGCCAGCAGCCAAGGGGAGCGGTACTACGAGCAGTACTTC. This gives the protein CASSQGERYYEQYF. The chain links TRBV3-1 to TRBJ2-7; D possibly corresponds to TRBD2 (5 bases). The CDR3 loop spans 14 amino acids. The germline CDR1 and CDR2 sequences are LGHDT and YNNKEL (reference sequence). Trimming pared 1 base from V and 3 bases from J, leaving 10 bases between.